The clone carrying this TCR beta chain was observed a handful of times. Its target is not known. This CDR3 region has 17 residues. Germline CDR1 MNHNS, CDR2 SASEGT. Trimming removed 2 bases at V and 4 bases at J, with 17 bases between. As for time point: persistent/refractory GD, antithyroid drugs over 5 years with positive TRAb. RNA isolated from PBMCs was used to make the TCR library. Graves' disease diagnoses used American Thyroid Association guidelines. HTBI primers from iRepertoire and Arm-PCR of CDR3 regions yielded the TCR beta libraries. TCRdb analysed the multiplex PCR reads with MiXCR anew, one entry per CDR3 protein. This repertoire shows 300,000 to 500,000 distinct CDR3 sequences, 20% to 25% found once; its top ten account for around 21%. This specimen belongs to a study of regulatory T cells in long-lasting Graves disease. Study details: Persistence in Graves' disease required over 5 years of antithyroid drugs plus positive TSH receptor antibodies. Broader study findings: Small sample size may have lowered accuracy.

This specimen consisted of peripheral blood mononuclear cells (PBMCs), obtained when the disease was refractory, from a patient treated with antithyroid drugs. The receptor was isolated from a female donor with Graves disease. This chain joins TRBV6-1 and TRBJ2-2; D remains ambiguous. The CDR3 sequence is CASSEFPLSSSTGELFF. CDR3 coding DNA: TGTGCCAGCAGTGAATTTCCCCTCTCGAGTTCCACCGGGGAGCTGTTTTTT.